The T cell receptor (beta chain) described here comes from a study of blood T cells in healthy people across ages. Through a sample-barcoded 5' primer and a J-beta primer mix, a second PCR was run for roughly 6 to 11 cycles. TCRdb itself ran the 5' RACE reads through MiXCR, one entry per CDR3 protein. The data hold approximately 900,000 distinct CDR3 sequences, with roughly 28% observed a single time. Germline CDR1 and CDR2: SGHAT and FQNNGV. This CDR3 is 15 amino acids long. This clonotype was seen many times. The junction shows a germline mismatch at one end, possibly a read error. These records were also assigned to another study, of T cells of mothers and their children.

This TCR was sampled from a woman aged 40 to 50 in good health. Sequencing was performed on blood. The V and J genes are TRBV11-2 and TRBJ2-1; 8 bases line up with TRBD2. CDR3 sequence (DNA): TGTGCCAGCAGGTTAGCGGGGCGCAGGTACAATGAGCAGTTCTTC. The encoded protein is CASRLAGRRYNEQFF.